These 25 T cell receptor beta chains originate from one sample sequenced in a study of long-term antiretroviral therapy in people with HIV. Survey-level immunoSEQ v3.0 assays were run. Assay used: immunoSEQ multiplex PCR; TCRdb lists only in-frame clones, some missing. The sample includes about 25,000 clones, 83% seen only once; the top ten take roughly 5%. This material consisted of unsorted PBMCs, taken 3 years after starting antiretroviral therapy. These receptors were taken from a man aged 18 to 29 with HIV.

In its sample, this clone was seen a few times. J is TRBJ1-6 and V is TRBV4-1; a weak D match, TRBD1 (5 bases). Looked up from germline, CDR1 is MGHRA and CDR2 is YSYEKL. This CDR3 comprises 15 residues. Trimming left V 4 bases short and J 6 bases short, with 13 bases between. CDR3 nucleotide sequence: TGCGCCAGCAGCCTCCGACAGCCACCTAATTCACCCCTCCACTTT. Translation gives CASSLRQPPNSPLHF.

CDR3 nucleotides: TGTGCCAGCAGTCCCCGGGGGGGGACAGTCGACAATGAGCAGTTCTTC. Its protein product is CASSPRGGTVDNEQFF. The chain links TRBV28 to TRBJ2-1; maybe TRBD2 (8 bases). Trimming pared 5 bases from V and 5 bases from J, leaving 19 bases between. Germline lookup yields CDR1 MDHEN and CDR2 SYDVKM. The CDR3 runs to 16 residues.

The sample holds a few counts of this clone. The rearrangement uses TRBV2 and TRBJ1-6; D call uncertain. The CDR3 is 13 amino acids. Per the germline V gene, CDR1 is SNHLY and CDR2 is FYNNEI. V dropped 5 bases and J dropped 8 bases, with 10 bases sitting between them. The CDR3 loop is CASSTLADSPLHF. CDR3 DNA sequence: TGTGCCAGCAGTACACTGGCGGATTCACCCCTCCACTTT.

The chain recombines TRBV28 with TRBJ1-1; D gene ambiguous. Germline lookup yields CDR1 MDHEN and CDR2 SYDVKM. Trimming took off 3 bases at V and 0 bases at J, with 26 bases between the two ends. CDR3 size: 20 residues. The CDR3 reads CASSFGGVGFSAEMNTEAFF. The CDR3 bases are TGTGCCAGCAGTTTCGGCGGCGTAGGATTTTCGGCAGAAATGAACACTGAAGCTTTCTTT.

The DNA for the CDR3 is TGTGCCAGCAGCCGCTCGTTTGGATACGAGCAGTACTTC. It specifies CASSRSFGYEQYF. The chain carries TRBV11-3 and TRBJ2-7; D unresolved. The CDR3 is made up of 13 amino acids. The V gene lost 5 bases and the J gene lost 4 bases, with 12 bases spanning the gap. CDR1 and CDR2 (germline): SGHNT, YENEEA.

The chain couples TRBV5-6 to TRBJ2-5; 7 bases line up with TRBD1. The CDR3 loop spans 15 amino acids. V was clipped by 1 base and J by 4 bases; unmatched bases: 7. Germline V gives CDR1 SGHDT, CDR2 YYEEEE. The CDR3 here is CASSLKQTGRETQYF. CDR3 in DNA: TGTGCCAGCAGCTTGAAGCAGACAGGGCGAGAGACCCAGTACTTC.

This clone occurred once. The V gene is TRBV5-1, the J gene TRBJ2-5, with TRBD2 identical over 9 bases. V shed 2 bases, J shed 5 bases, and the junction held 10 bases outside the gene matches. The germline V gene encodes CDR1 SGHRS and CDR2 YFSETQ. This CDR3 has 16 residues. The CDR3 DNA is TGCGCCAGCAGCTTAAGGCCAGCGGGGGGTGCGGAGACCCAGTACTTC. Translated, it gives CASSLRPAGGAETQYF. Supplemented by reference TRBV5-1 and TRBJ2-5, the full variable domain reads KAGVTQTPRYLIKTRGQQVTLSCSPISGHRSVSWYQQTPGQGLQFLFEYFSETQRNKGNFPGRFSGRQFSNSRSEMNVSTLELGDSALYLCASSLRPAGGAETQYFGPGTRLLVL.

This clone was recorded a few times. The V and J genes are TRBV5-6 and TRBJ1-6; D ambiguous. Trimming took 0 bases from V and 14 from J, leaving 9 bases between them. This CDR3 contains 12 residues. CDR1 and CDR2 from the germline V gene are SGHDT and YYEEEE. The CDR3 protein is CASSLEEGTLHF. In DNA form, the CDR3 reads TGTGCCAGCAGCTTGGAGGAGGGAACCCTCCACTTT.

The rearrangement links TRBV29-1 to TRBJ1-4, with a tentative D call TRBD1 (5 bases). From germline, CDR1 is SQVTM and CDR2 ANQGSEA. V shed 4 bases and J shed 3 bases, with 9 bases lying between them. The CDR3 spans 13 residues. CDR3 in amino acids: CSVGHRSNEKLFF. In DNA, the CDR3 is TGCAGCGTTGGTCACAGGTCTAATGAAAAACTGTTTTTT. Complete variable domain (other parts from reference TRBV29-1 and TRBJ1-4): SAVISQKPSRDICQRGTSLTIQCQVDSQVTMMFWYRQQPGQSLTLIATANQGSEATYESGFVIDKFPISRPNLTFSTLTVSNMSPEDSSIYLCSVGHRSNEKLFFGSGTQLSVL.

Written as DNA, the CDR3 is TGTGCCAGCAGTTACACCCCAGGGTCGGATTCACCCCTCCACTTT. Translated: CASSYTPGSDSPLHF. This chain links TRBV6-5 with TRBJ1-6, with D tentatively TRBD1 (5 bases). Trimming took 2 bases from V and 8 from J, leaving 13 bases between them. The CDR3 contains 15 residues. The V gene's germline CDR1 is MNHEY and CDR2 SVGAGI.

The V and J genes are TRBV7-2 and TRBJ2-1; tentatively, D is TRBD2 (5 bases). Trimming took 7 bases from V and 6 from J, leaving 19 bases between them. Germline assignment: CDR1 SGHTA and CDR2 FQGNSA. CDR3 length: 15 residues. The CDR3 loop reads CASNPLHGDINEQFF. As DNA, the CDR3 is TGTGCCAGCAATCCCCTACACGGGGATATCAATGAGCAGTTCTTC.

The CDR3 region is CASSEGWSTIEQYF. CDR3 bases: TGTGCCAGCAGTGAAGGTTGGTCGACGATCGAGCAGTACTTC. The V and J genes are TRBV6-1 and TRBJ2-7; D gene ambiguous. V was pared by 1 base and J by 6 bases, with 13 bases between. The V gene's germline CDR1 is MNHNS and CDR2 SASEGT. This CDR3 spans 14 amino acids.

This CDR3 reads CASSEGSGDPDTQYF. The CDR3 DNA is TGCGCCAGCAGTGAAGGTAGCGGGGACCCCGATACGCAGTATTTT. V and J are TRBV10-2 and TRBJ2-3; the match to TRBD2 covers 8 bases. Germline lookup yields CDR1 WSHSY and CDR2 SAAADI. Trimming removed 3 bases from V and 6 bases from J; junction bases left unmatched: 8. This CDR3 is 15 amino acids long.

The rearrangement joins TRBV15 to TRBJ1-2; D is undetermined. Germline assignment: CDR1 LNHNV and CDR2 YYDKDF (reference sequence). Deletions cut 6 bases from V and 0 bases from J, with 8 bases between. The CDR3 is 13 residues long. CDR3 in DNA: TGTGCCACCAGGTCCGGAGCTAACTATGGCTACACCTTC. This translates into CATRSGANYGYTF.

This clone was counted only a few times. This chain joins TRBV5-4 and TRBJ2-5; TRBD2 matches 8 bases. V shed 3 bases and J 5 bases; nucleotides not matched to a gene: 6. This CDR3 contains 14 residues. Germline CDR1 is SGHNT and CDR2 is YYREEE (reference sequence). CDR3 coding DNA: TGTGCCAGCAGCTACGGGACTAGGCGGGAGACCCAGTACTTC. This codes for CASSYGTRRETQYF.

This clone was observed a handful of times. The gene calls are TRBV5-4 and TRBJ1-5, with TRBD1 as a possible D gene (5 bases). Germline loops: CDR1 SGHNT, CDR2 YYREEE (reference sequence). V lost 7 bases and J lost 1, with 9 bases in between. The CDR3 covers 13 residues. The CDR3 nucleotides read TGTGCCAGCTCCCGGGACAGCAATCAGCCCCAGCATTTT. Its translation is CASSRDSNQPQHF.

The chain uses TRBV18 and TRBJ2-1, with 7 bases that match TRBD2. Germline V gives CDR1 KGHSH, CDR2 LQKENI. The CDR3 consists of 14 residues. The J segment lost 2 bases and the V segment lost 7 bases, leaving 5 bases of the junction unmatched. CDR3 sequence: CASLGGGPYNEQFF. In nucleotides, the CDR3 is TGTGCCAGCTTGGGCGGGGGACCCTACAATGAGCAGTTCTTC.

DNA of the CDR3: TGTGCCAGCAACCCAACTAGCGGGGGTCCGAATGAGCAGTTCTTC. It encodes CASNPTSGGPNEQFF. The chain carries TRBV7-9 and TRBJ2-1; the match to TRBD2 covers 11 bases. After removal of 7 bases from V and 7 bases from J, the junction contained 9 bases not matched to a gene. Germline lookup yields CDR1 SEHNR and CDR2 FQNEAQ (reference sequence). This CDR3 has 15 residues. Full variable domain (missing parts from reference TRBV7-9 and TRBJ2-1): DTGVSQNPRHKITKRGQNVTFRCDPISEHNRLYWYRQTLGQGPEFLTYFQNEAQLEKSRLLSDRFSAERPKGSFSTLEIQRTEQGDSAMYLCASNPTSGGPNEQFFGPGTRLTVL.

This clone was seen only a few times. The rearrangement joins TRBV12-5 to TRBJ2-2; 10 bases fit TRBD1. Germline V gene sequence: CDR1 LGHNT, CDR2 FRNRAP. Unmatched junction bases numbered 5, after V lost 1 base and J lost 12 bases. This CDR3 region has 14 residues. The CDR3 coding sequence is TGTGCTAGTGGTTTGGGACAGGGGGCGCCTAAGCTGTTTTTT. This gives the protein CASGLGQGAPKLFF.

The V and J genes are TRBV28 and TRBJ1-1; no clear D. Germline-derived CDR1 and CDR2 are MDHEN and SYDVKM. The V and J ends lost 4 bases and 4 bases respectively, with 10 bases between them. The CDR3 spans 13 residues. The DNA for the CDR3 is TGTGCCAGCAGTTGGACCACTGGCACTGAAGCTTTCTTT. Translation gives CASSWTTGTEAFF.

The CDR3 loop is CASSIAPRGQGGQPQHF. Written as DNA, the CDR3 is TGTGCCAGTAGTATAGCCCCCCGAGGACAGGGTGGACAGCCCCAGCATTTT. The rearrangement links TRBV19 to TRBJ1-5, with 8 bases fitting TRBD1. V shed 1 base and J 7 bases; nucleotides not matched to a gene: 12. Per germline, CDR1 LNHDA and CDR2 SQIVND (reference sequence). The CDR3 extends over 17 amino acids.

Remarks on this clone: At one of its ends the junction is not consistent with the germline gene, which may arise from a read error. This rearrangement joins TRBV7-7 to TRBJ2-2; D remains ambiguous. The V gene's germline CDR1 is SSHAT and CDR2 FNYEAQ (reference sequence). This CDR3 region has 14 residues. CDR3 DNA sequence: TGTGCTAGCAGCCCCCACACGAACACCGGGGAGCTGTTTTTT. Encoded protein: CASSPHTNTGELFF.

V usage is TRBV19 and J usage is TRBJ1-2; maybe TRBD1 (5 bases). Per germline, CDR1 LNHDA and CDR2 SQIVND (reference sequence). Trimming took 3 bases from V and 12 from J, leaving 17 bases between them. The length of the CDR3 is 13 residues. The CDR3 nucleotides are TGTGCCAGTAGTATCAGGGACTTTGGTCCTAACACCTTC. This encodes CASSIRDFGPNTF.

Within the sample, this clone is medium-sized. Other DNA sequences within the sample encode an identical CDR3. V usage is TRBV28 and J usage is TRBJ2-2; tentative D call: TRBD2 (5 bases). Trimming pared 3 bases from V and 5 bases from J, leaving 7 bases between. Germline V CDR1 and CDR2: MDHEN, SYDVKM. This CDR3 is built from 13 residues. The CDR3 loop is CASSFRGTGELFF. The CDR3 DNA reads as TGTGCCAGCAGTTTCCGCGGGACCGGGGAGCTGTTTTTT.

This clone came up once. V gene TRBV5-1 combines with J gene TRBJ2-2; TRBD2 matches 8 bases. V gave up 2 bases and J gave up 5 bases; unmatched junction bases: 5. Germline assignment: CDR1 SGHRS and CDR2 YFSETQ. CDR3 length: 15 residues. The DNA for the CDR3 is TGCGCCAGCAGCTTTGTTCCTAGCGGGACCGGGGAGCTGTTTTTT. It encodes CASSFVPSGTGELFF.